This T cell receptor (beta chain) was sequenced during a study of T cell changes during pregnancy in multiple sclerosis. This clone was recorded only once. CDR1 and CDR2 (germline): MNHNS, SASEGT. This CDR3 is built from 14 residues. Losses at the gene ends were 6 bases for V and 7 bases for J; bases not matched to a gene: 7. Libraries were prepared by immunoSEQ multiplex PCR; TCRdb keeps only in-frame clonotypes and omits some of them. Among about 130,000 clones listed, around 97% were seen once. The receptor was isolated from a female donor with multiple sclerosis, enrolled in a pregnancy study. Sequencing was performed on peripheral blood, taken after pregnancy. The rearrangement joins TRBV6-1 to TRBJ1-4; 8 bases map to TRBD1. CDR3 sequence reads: CASSHDRGSEKLFF. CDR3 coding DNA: TGTGCCAGCAGCCACGACAGGGGTAGTGAAAAACTGTTTTTT.